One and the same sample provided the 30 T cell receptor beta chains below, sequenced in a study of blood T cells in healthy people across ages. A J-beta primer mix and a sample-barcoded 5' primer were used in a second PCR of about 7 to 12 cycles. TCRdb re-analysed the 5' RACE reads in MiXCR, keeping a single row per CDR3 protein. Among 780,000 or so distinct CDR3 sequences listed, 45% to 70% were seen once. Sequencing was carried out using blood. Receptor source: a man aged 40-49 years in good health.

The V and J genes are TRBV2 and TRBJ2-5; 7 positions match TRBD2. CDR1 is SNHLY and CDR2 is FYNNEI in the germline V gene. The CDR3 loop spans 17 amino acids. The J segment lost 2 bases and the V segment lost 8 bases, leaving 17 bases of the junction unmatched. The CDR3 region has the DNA TGTGCCAGCGAAGCAGGAACGGGGGGACCTAAACAAGAGACCCAGTACTTC. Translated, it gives CASEAGTGGPKQETQYF.

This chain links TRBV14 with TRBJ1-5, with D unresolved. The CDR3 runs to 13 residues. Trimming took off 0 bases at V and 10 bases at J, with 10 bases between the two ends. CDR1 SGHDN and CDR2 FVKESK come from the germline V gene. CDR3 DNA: TGTGCCAGCAGCCAAGATTTCAGCGGCCCCCAGCATTTT. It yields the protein CASSQDFSGPQHF. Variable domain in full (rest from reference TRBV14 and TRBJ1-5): EAGVTQFPSHSVIEKGQTVTLRCDPISGHDNLYWYRRVMGKEIKFLLHFVKESKQDESGMPNNRFLAERTGGTYSTLKVQPAELEDSGVYFCASSQDFSGPQHFGDGTRLSIL.

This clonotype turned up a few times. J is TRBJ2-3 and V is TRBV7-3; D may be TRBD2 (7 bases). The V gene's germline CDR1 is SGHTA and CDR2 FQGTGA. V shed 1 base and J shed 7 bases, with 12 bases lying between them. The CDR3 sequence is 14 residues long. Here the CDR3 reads CASSLMGGAYTQYF. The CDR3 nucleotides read TGTGCCAGCAGCTTAATGGGGGGGGCTTATACGCAGTATTTT.

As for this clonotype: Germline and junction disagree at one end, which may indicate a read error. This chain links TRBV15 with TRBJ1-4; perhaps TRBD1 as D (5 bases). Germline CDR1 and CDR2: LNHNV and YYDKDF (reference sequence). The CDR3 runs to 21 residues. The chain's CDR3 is CATCRDSPQPGLLSTNEKLFF. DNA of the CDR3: TGTGCCACCTGCAGAGATTCCCCCCAACCGGGACTTCTCTCAACTAATGAAAAACTGTTTTTT.

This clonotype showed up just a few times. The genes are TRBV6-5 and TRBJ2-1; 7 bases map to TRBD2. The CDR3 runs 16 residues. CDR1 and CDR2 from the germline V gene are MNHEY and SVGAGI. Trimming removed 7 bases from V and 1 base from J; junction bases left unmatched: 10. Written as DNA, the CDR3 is TGTGCCAGCACCCGAGGGAGGGCCGGTTCCTACAATGAGCAGTTCTTC. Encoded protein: CASTRGRAGSYNEQFF.

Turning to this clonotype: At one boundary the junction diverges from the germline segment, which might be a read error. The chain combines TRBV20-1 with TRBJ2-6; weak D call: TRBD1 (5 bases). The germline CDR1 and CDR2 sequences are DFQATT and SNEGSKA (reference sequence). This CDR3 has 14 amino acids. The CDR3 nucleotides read TGCAGTGCTAGAGATCAGGCTGGGGCCAACGTCCCGACTTTC. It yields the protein CSARDQAGANVPTF.

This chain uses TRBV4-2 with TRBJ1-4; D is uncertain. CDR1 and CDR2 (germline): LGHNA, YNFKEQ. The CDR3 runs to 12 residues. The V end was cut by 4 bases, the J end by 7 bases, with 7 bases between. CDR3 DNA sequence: TGTGCCAGCAGCCCTCTGGGTGAAAAACTGTTTTTT. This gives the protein CASSPLGEKLFF.

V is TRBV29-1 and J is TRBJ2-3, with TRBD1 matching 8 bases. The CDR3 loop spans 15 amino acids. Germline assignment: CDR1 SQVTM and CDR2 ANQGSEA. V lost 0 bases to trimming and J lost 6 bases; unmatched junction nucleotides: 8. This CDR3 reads CSVEDRVRQGDTQYF. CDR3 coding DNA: TGCAGCGTTGAAGATCGGGTCCGACAGGGGGATACGCAGTATTTT.

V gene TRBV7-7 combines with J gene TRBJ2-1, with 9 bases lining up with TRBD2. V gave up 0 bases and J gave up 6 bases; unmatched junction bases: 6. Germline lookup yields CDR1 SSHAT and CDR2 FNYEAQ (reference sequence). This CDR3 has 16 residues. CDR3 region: CASSLALGGRANEQFF. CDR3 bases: TGTGCCAGCAGCTTAGCGCTGGGCGGGAGGGCCAATGAGCAGTTCTTC.

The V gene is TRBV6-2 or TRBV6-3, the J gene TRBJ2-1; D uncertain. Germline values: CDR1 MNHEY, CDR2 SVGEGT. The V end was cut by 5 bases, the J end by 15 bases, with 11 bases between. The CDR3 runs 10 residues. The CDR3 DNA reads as TGTGCCAGCAGTCAAACTATTCTGTTCTTC. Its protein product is CASSQTILFF.

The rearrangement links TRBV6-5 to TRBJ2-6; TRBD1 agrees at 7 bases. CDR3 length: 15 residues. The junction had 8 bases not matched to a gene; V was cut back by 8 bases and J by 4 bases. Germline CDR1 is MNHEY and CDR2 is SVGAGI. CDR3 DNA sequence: TGTGCCAGCGAGTCGACAGGGACCGGGGCCAACGTCCTGACTTTC. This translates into CASESTGTGANVLTF.

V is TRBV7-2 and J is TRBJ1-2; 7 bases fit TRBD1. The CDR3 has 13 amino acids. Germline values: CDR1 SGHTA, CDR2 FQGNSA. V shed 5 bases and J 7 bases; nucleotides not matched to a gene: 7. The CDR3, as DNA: TGTGCCAGCAGCCCACCAGGACAGGCTGGCTACACCTTC. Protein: CASSPPGQAGYTF.

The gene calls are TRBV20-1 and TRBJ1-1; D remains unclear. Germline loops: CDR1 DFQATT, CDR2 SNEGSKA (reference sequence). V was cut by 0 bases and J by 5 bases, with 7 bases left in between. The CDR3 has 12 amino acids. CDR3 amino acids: CSARDRPTEAFF. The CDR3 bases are TGCAGTGCTAGAGATAGGCCAACTGAAGCTTTCTTT.

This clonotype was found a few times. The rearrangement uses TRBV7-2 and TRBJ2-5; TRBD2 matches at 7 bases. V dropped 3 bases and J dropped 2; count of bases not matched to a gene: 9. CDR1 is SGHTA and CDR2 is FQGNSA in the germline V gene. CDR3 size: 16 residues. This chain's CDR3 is CASSFRRAGRQETQYF. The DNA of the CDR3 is TGTGCCAGCAGCTTTCGGAGGGCCGGGAGGCAAGAGACCCAGTACTTC.

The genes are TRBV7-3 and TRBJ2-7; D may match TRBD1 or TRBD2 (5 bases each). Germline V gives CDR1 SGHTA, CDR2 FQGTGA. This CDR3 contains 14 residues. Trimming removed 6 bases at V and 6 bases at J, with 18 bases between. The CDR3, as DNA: TGTGCCAGCAGGGGGGACGGAACCTCTGGCGAGCAGTACTTC. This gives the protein CASRGDGTSGEQYF.

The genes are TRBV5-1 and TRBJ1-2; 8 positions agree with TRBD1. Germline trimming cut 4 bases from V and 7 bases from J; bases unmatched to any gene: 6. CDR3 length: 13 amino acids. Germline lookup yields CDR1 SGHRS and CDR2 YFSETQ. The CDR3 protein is CASSPDRATGYTF. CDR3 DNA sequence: TGCGCCAGCAGCCCGGACAGGGCGACTGGCTACACCTTC.

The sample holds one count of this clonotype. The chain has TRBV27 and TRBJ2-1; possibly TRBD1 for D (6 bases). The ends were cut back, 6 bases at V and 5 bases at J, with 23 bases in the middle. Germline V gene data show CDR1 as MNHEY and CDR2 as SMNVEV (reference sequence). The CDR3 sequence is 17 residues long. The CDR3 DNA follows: TGTGCCAGCAGCCACCTCCTGGGGGCAAGTGGGAACAATGAGCAGTTCTTC. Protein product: CASSHLLGASGNNEQFF.

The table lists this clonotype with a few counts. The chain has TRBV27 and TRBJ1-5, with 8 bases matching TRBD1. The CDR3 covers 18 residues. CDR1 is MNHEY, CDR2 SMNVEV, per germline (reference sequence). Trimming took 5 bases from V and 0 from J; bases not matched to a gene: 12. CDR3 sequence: CASSPLTSGTGSNQPQHF. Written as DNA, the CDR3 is TGTGCCAGCAGTCCTCTCACGTCCGGGACAGGTAGCAATCAGCCCCAGCATTTT.

In DNA, the CDR3 is TGTGCCTGGAGACGGCCGGCCAATGAGCAGTTCTTC. Protein: CAWRRPANEQFF. The chain carries TRBV30 and TRBJ2-1; no definite D call. CDR1 GTSNPN and CDR2 SVGIG come from the germline V gene (reference sequence). The CDR3 is 12 residues long. V lost 3 bases and J lost 6, with 9 bases in between.

The CDR3 DNA reads as TGCAGTGCTGGCGGCAGAGGAGGGAGGAACGAGCAGTACTTC. As protein: CSAGGRGGRNEQYF. The chain combines TRBV20-1 with TRBJ2-7; perhaps TRBD2 as D (6 bases). Trimming stripped 5 bases from V and 5 bases from J, with 19 bases between. Germline V lookup: CDR1 DFQATT, CDR2 SNEGSKA (reference sequence). CDR3 length: 14 residues.

CDR3 bases: TGCGCCAGCAGCCCTCAAGGAGGAACCACTGAAGCTTTCTTT. This codes for CASSPQGGTTEAFF. This chain joins TRBV5-1 and TRBJ1-1; D is undetermined. V dropped 4 bases and J dropped 4 bases, with 14 bases sitting between them. This CDR3 spans 14 amino acids. CDR1 and CDR2 from the germline V gene are SGHRS and YFSETQ. The whole variable domain, filled in from reference TRBV5-1 and TRBJ1-1, reads KAGVTQTPRYLIKTRGQQVTLSCSPISGHRSVSWYQQTPGQGLQFLFEYFSETQRNKGNFPGRFSGRQFSNSRSEMNVSTLELGDSALYLCASSPQGGTTEAFFGQGTRLTVV.

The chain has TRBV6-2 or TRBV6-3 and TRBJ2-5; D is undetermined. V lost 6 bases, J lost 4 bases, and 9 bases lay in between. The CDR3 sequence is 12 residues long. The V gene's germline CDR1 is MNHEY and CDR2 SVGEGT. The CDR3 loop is CASSRRRETQYF. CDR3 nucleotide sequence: TGTGCCAGCAGCCGCCGGAGAGAGACCCAGTACTTC.

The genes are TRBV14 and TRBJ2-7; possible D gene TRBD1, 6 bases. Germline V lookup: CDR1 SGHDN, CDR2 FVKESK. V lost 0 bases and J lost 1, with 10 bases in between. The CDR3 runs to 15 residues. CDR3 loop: CASSQDWGPSYEQYF. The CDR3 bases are TGTGCCAGCAGCCAAGACTGGGGGCCGTCCTACGAGCAGTACTTC. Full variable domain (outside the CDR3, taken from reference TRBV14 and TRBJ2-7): EAGVTQFPSHSVIEKGQTVTLRCDPISGHDNLYWYRRVMGKEIKFLLHFVKESKQDESGMPNNRFLAERTGGTYSTLKVQPAELEDSGVYFCASSQDWGPSYEQYFGPGTRLTVT.

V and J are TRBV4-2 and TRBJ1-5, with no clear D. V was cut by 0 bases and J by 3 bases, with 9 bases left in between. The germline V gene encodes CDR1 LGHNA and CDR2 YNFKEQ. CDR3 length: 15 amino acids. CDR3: CASSQDARDNQPQHF. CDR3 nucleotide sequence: TGTGCCAGCAGCCAAGATGCTAGGGACAATCAGCCCCAGCATTTT.

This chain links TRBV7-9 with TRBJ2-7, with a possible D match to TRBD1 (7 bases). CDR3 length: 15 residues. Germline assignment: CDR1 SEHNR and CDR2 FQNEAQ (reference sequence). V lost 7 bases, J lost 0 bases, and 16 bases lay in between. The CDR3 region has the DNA TGTGCCAGCACCCAGGGCGGGACAGCCTCCTACGAGCAGTACTTC. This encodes CASTQGGTASYEQYF.

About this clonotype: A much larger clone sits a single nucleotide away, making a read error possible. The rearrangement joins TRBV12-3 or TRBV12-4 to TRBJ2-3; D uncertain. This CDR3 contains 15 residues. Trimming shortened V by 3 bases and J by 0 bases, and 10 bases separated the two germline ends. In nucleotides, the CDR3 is TGTGCCAGCAGTTTGGCAGTACTGAGCACAGATACGCAGTATTTT. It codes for CASSLAVLSTDTQYF.

The CDR3, as DNA: TGTGCCAGCAAAAGGTCCAACCTGAACACCGGGGAGCTGTTTTTT. It translates to CASKRSNLNTGELFF. The chain employs TRBV27 and TRBJ2-2; D is unclear. V was pared by 7 bases and J by 1 base, with 13 bases between. Germline-derived CDR1 and CDR2 are MNHEY and SMNVEV (reference sequence). The CDR3 sequence is 15 residues long.

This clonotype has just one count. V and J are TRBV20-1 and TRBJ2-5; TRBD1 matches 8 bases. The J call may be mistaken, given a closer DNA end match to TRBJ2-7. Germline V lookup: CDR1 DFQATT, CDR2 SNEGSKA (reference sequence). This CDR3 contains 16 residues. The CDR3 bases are TGCAGTGCTATGCCACAGGGGGGTTTCAGGTCCTACGAGCAGTACTTC. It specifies CSAMPQGGFRSYEQYF.

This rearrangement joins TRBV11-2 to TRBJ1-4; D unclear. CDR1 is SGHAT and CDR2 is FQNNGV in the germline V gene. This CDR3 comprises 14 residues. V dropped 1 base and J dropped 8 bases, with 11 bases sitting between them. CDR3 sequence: CASSLAPSAEKLFF. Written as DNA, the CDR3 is TGTGCCAGCAGCTTAGCCCCGTCTGCCGAAAAACTGTTTTTT.

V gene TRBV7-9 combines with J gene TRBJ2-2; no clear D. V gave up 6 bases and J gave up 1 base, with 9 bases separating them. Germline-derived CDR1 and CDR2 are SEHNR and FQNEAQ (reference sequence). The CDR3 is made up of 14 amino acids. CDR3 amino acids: CASRPDGNTGELFF. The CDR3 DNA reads TGTGCCAGCAGACCGGACGGGAACACCGGGGAGCTGTTTTTT.